This passage covers 23 T cell receptor beta chains from one sample sequenced in a study of blood T cell repertoires in COVID-19. Profiling relied on immunoSEQ multiplex PCR, and the TCRdb table lists in-frame clones only, not all of them. The sample contains 2,500 to 3,500 clones, 90% to 95% of which appear only once. The sequenced material came from peripheral blood. The receptors come from a human donor in a cohort sampled during active COVID-19.

The V and J genes are TRBV28 and TRBJ1-5; D gene unclear. This CDR3 is built from 12 residues. V was trimmed by 7 bases and J by 7 bases, leaving 11 bases between them. The germline V gene encodes CDR1 MDHEN and CDR2 SYDVKM. CDR3 bases: TGTGCCAGCACCCCCGGAGTCCAGCCCCAGCATTTT. Translation gives CASTPGVQPQHF.

This clone appeared a few times. V and J are TRBV30 and TRBJ1-6; D not resolved. V lost 3 bases to trimming and J lost 1 base, with 10 bases between them. This CDR3 is 15 amino acids long. Germline V CDR1 and CDR2: GTSNPN, SVGIG (reference sequence). The CDR3 is CAWSRGVSYNSPLHF. For the CDR3, the DNA is TGTGCCTGGAGCCGCGGAGTATCCTATAATTCACCCCTCCACTTT.

The chain employs TRBV6-2 or TRBV6-3 and TRBJ1-2; 8 nucleotides match TRBD1. After removal of 2 bases from V and 4 bases from J, the junction contained 3 bases not matched to a gene. Germline loops: CDR1 MNHEY, CDR2 SVGEGT. CDR3 size: 14 residues. CDR3 amino acids: CASSYTGGSYGYTF. DNA for the CDR3: TGTGCCAGCAGTTACACAGGGGGGAGCTATGGCTACACCTTC.

The chain carries TRBV10-3 and TRBJ2-7; D gene ambiguous. Germline values: CDR1 ENHRY, CDR2 SYGVKD. V lost 0 bases, J lost 4 bases, and 4 bases lay in between. The CDR3 extends over 12 amino acids. CDR3 region: CAISESHYEQYF. CDR3 DNA sequence: TGTGCCATCAGTGAGTCCCATTACGAGCAGTACTTC.

CDR3 loop: CASSPNAGTGNTGELFF. CDR3 nucleotide sequence: TGCGCCAGCAGCCCAAATGCCGGGACAGGGAACACCGGGGAGCTGTTTTTT. The V and J genes are TRBV5-1 and TRBJ2-2; 8 bases align to TRBD1. Germline CDR1 is SGHRS and CDR2 is YFSETQ. Losses at the gene ends were 4 bases for V and 1 base for J; bases not matched to a gene: 9. The CDR3 loop spans 17 amino acids.

This chain connects TRBV21-1 to TRBJ2-6; the DNA was not used to check the table's D call, TRBD1. TRBV21-1 is labeled a pseudogene. CDR3 length: 20 residues. CDR3 in DNA: TGTGCCAGCAGCAGCCCGGGACAGAAGCCAAAGAGCTCTGGGGCCAACGTCCTGACTTTC. Residues: CASSSPGQKPKSSGANVLTF.

The table lists this clone with a count of one. The gene calls are TRBV6-5 and TRBJ1-1; no firm D call. The CDR3 sequence is 15 residues long. Per germline, CDR1 MNHEY and CDR2 SVGAGI. The V end was cut by 2 bases, the J end by 0 bases, with 10 bases between. Here the CDR3 DNA reads TGTGCCAGCAGTTACCAACAGCCCATGAACACTGAAGCTTTCTTT. Protein: CASSYQQPMNTEAFF.

J is TRBJ1-6 and V is TRBV3-1 (or the pseudogene TRBV3-2); the match to TRBD1 covers 7 bases. The CDR3 consists of 16 residues. Germline values: CDR1 LGHDT, CDR2 YNNKEL (reference sequence). V lost 5 bases, J lost 6 bases, and 10 bases stayed unmatched. CDR3 nucleotide sequence: TGTGCCAGCAGCTCCCCAGGGGGGCCGCGTAATTCACCCCTCCACTTT. Translated, it gives CASSSPGGPRNSPLHF.

This chain joins TRBV5-8 and TRBJ2-1; tentatively, D is TRBD1 (7 bases). The CDR3 loop spans 15 amino acids. Trimming stripped 4 bases from V and 5 bases from J, with 16 bases between. The germline V gene has CDR1 SGHTS and CDR2 YDEGEE. In nucleotides, the CDR3 is TGTGCCAGCAGCCCTTGGGCGGGACAGAACAATGAGCAGTTCTTC. Amino acids: CASSPWAGQNNEQFF.

The DNA for the CDR3 is TGTGCCAGCAGCGCATCCGGGACAGGGAACACAGATACGCAGTATTTT. Encoded protein: CASSASGTGNTDTQYF. V is TRBV9 and J is TRBJ2-3; 9 bases are shared with TRBD1. The V gene end was trimmed by 3 bases and the J gene end by 2 bases; junction bases not matched to a gene: 7. The CDR3 consists of 16 residues. Per the germline V gene, CDR1 is SGDLS and CDR2 is YYNGEE.

This clone appeared once. The rearrangement uses TRBV10-3 and TRBJ2-3; 8 bases map to TRBD2. The CDR3 loop spans 14 amino acids. Germline V gives CDR1 ENHRY, CDR2 SYGVKD. V was clipped by 5 bases and J by 1 base; unmatched bases: 2. The chain's CDR3 is CAISLTSGTDTQYF. The CDR3 nucleotides are TGTGCCATCAGTTTGACTAGCGGCACAGATACGCAGTATTTT.

As DNA, the CDR3 is TGTGCCAGCAGTTACCCCCGAGGACTAGCCGGTCCCTACGAGCAGTACTTC. Protein product: CASSYPRGLAGPYEQYF. The chain couples TRBV6-2 or TRBV6-3 to TRBJ2-7; TRBD2 aligns across 8 bases. The junction had 11 bases not matched to a gene; V was cut back by 2 bases and J by 2 bases. The CDR3 totals 17 residues. CDR1 MNHEY and CDR2 SVGEGT come from the germline V gene.

The V and J genes are TRBV5-1 and TRBJ1-1; 7 bases match TRBD1. Germline assignment: CDR1 SGHRS and CDR2 YFSETQ. Trimming cost V 4 bases and J 5 bases; bases outside gene matches: 5. The CDR3 contains 13 residues. Here the CDR3 DNA reads TGCGCCAGCAGCCAAGGGGGCTGGACTGAAGCTTTCTTT. Encoded protein: CASSQGGWTEAFF.

The genes are TRBV19 and TRBJ1-1; weak D call: TRBD1 (5 bases). Germline values: CDR1 LNHDA, CDR2 SQIVND (reference sequence). The CDR3 extends over 15 amino acids. V gave up 7 bases and J gave up 5 bases, with 20 bases separating them. In nucleotides, the CDR3 is TGTGCCAGTAAACGCCCACAGGAGAGGTGGACTGAAGCTTTCTTT. Its protein is CASKRPQERWTEAFF.

The gene calls are TRBV27 and TRBJ1-2; a weak D match, TRBD1 (6 bases). CDR3 size: 15 residues. V dropped 1 base and J dropped 4 bases, with 13 bases sitting between them. Germline V gene lookup returns CDR1 MNHEY and CDR2 SMNVEV (reference sequence). CDR3 nucleotides: TGTGCCAGCAGTTTATGGAGGGGGGGGGCCTATGGCTACACCTTC. It codes for CASSLWRGGAYGYTF.

CDR3 DNA sequence: TGCGCCAGCAGCCAAGATGTAGCGGGAGGCTACTCCTACAATGAGCAGTTCTTC. Residues: CASSQDVAGGYSYNEQFF. The chain links TRBV4-3 to TRBJ2-1; TRBD2 matches 10 bases. J lost 0 bases, V lost 0 bases, and 5 bases had no gene match. CDR1 is LGHNA, CDR2 YSLEER, per germline. The length of the CDR3 is 18 residues.

The rearrangement joins TRBV19 to TRBJ2-6; D is unclear. Germline V gene data show CDR1 as LNHDA and CDR2 as SQIVND (reference sequence). The CDR3 totals 15 residues. V lost 2 bases and J lost 0, with 5 bases in between. The CDR3 sequence: CASSISSSGANVLTF. For the CDR3, the DNA is TGTGCCAGTAGTATATCCTCCTCTGGGGCCAACGTCCTGACTTTC.

This clone was detected a few times. This chain connects TRBV7-9 to TRBJ2-1; tentative D call: TRBD1 (5 bases). Trimming pared 3 bases from V and 4 bases from J, leaving 13 bases between. Germline assignment: CDR1 SEHNR and CDR2 FQNEAQ (reference sequence). The CDR3 extends over 15 amino acids. The CDR3 is CASSFGQGEYNEQFF. The CDR3 DNA sequence: TGTGCCAGCAGCTTCGGTCAGGGCGAATACAATGAGCAGTTCTTC.

A single count supports this clone. The J gene is TRBJ2-3, the V gene TRBV4-2; D may be TRBD1 (5 bases). The CDR3 is made up of 16 amino acids. Between the trimmed V and J ends, which lost 4 bases and 2 bases, there was a span of 16 bases. In germline, CDR1 is LGHNA, CDR2 YNFKEQ. CDR3 DNA: TGTGCCAGCAGCCCCCATCGACAGAAAGCCACAGATACGCAGTATTTT. Encoded protein: CASSPHRQKATDTQYF.

This clone was seen a handful of times. The rearrangement uses TRBV5-1 and TRBJ2-6; TRBD1 is a possible D gene (7 bases). From germline, CDR1 is SGHRS and CDR2 YFSETQ. V dropped 4 bases and J dropped 2 bases, with 10 bases sitting between them. There are 15 residues in the CDR3. Here the CDR3 DNA reads TGCGCCAGCAGCGCGGGGACAGCTGGGGCCAACGTCCTGACTTTC. This codes for CASSAGTAGANVLTF.

The genes are TRBV10-2 and TRBJ2-3; 12 bases agree with TRBD2. The V and J ends lost 6 bases and 4 bases, in that order; junction bases with no gene match: 5. Germline-derived CDR1 and CDR2 are WSHSY and SAAADI. The CDR3 loop spans 15 amino acids. Written as DNA, the CDR3 is TGCGCCAGCAGACCACTAGCGGGGGGCTCAGATACGCAGTATTTT. The encoded protein is CASRPLAGGSDTQYF.

V gene TRBV30 combines with J gene TRBJ1-2, with 8 bases matching TRBD1. The junction had 5 bases not matched to a gene; V was cut back by 0 bases and J by 8 bases. The CDR3 totals 13 residues. Germline V gene data show CDR1 as GTSNPN and CDR2 as SVGIG (reference sequence). The CDR3 sequence is CAWSVAGGLGYTF. In DNA form, the CDR3 reads TGTGCCTGGAGTGTGGCAGGGGGCCTGGGCTACACCTTC. Full variable domain (outside the CDR3, taken from reference TRBV30 and TRBJ1-2): SQTIHQWPATLVQPVGSPLSLECTVEGTSNPNLYWYRQAAGRGLQLLFYSVGIGQISSEVPQNLSASRPQDRQFILSSKKLLLSDSGFYLCAWSVAGGLGYTFGSGTRLTVV.

V is TRBV4-2 and J is TRBJ2-1, with TRBD2 matching 9 bases. Per germline, CDR1 LGHNA and CDR2 YNFKEQ. The CDR3 has 19 amino acids. With 4 bases clipped from V and 2 bases from J, the junction kept 15 bases outside the gene matches. CDR3 loop: CASSPRGSGSDTPYNEQFF. CDR3 DNA: TGTGCCAGCAGCCCCCGGGGTAGCGGGAGTGATACCCCCTACAATGAGCAGTTCTTC.